These 21 T cell receptor beta chains were sequenced from one sample in a study of blood T cell repertoires in COVID-19. The protocol was immunoSEQ multiplex PCR, while the TCRdb copy is restricted to in-frame clones and leaves out a portion. The data hold 25,000 to 35,000 clones, with roughly four fifths observed a single time. The sample consisted of peripheral blood. The receptors come from a man in his 70s with active COVID-19.

This chain joins TRBV7-9 and TRBJ2-3; maybe TRBD1 (5 bases). Per germline, CDR1 SEHNR and CDR2 FQNEAQ (reference sequence). V was clipped by 6 bases and J by 5 bases, with 12 bases between them. The CDR3 is made up of 13 amino acids. CDR3 DNA: TGTGCCAGCAGGGGCAGGGCAGGAGATACGCAGTATTTT. Translated: CASRGRAGDTQYF.

The chain recombines TRBV5-1 with TRBJ2-1; weak D call: TRBD2 (5 bases). The CDR3 length is 14 residues. Germline loops: CDR1 SGHRS, CDR2 YFSETQ. V was clipped by 1 base and J by 7 bases, with 12 bases between them. The CDR3 protein is CASSLFTGVNEQFF. The CDR3 DNA reads as TGCGCCAGCAGCTTGTTTACCGGGGTAAATGAGCAGTTCTTC. Combining the CDR3 with reference TRBV5-1 and TRBJ2-1 gives the whole variable domain KAGVTQTPRYLIKTRGQQVTLSCSPISGHRSVSWYQQTPGQGLQFLFEYFSETQRNKGNFPGRFSGRQFSNSRSEMNVSTLELGDSALYLCASSLFTGVNEQFFGPGTRLTVL.

This chain uses TRBV7-8 with TRBJ1-5; D possibly corresponds to TRBD1 (6 bases). Germline V gene sequence: CDR1 SGHVS, CDR2 FQNEAQ. Deletions cut 2 bases from V and 6 bases from J, with 17 bases between. This CDR3 is 16 amino acids long. CDR3: CASSLRQGNSGQPQHF. CDR3 coding DNA: TGTGCCAGCAGCTTACGGCAGGGGAACTCGGGTCAGCCCCAGCATTTT.

The CDR3 DNA is TGTGCCAGCAACCTGGTCAGGGCTGGGGCCAACGTCCTGACTTTC. This translates into CASNLVRAGANVLTF. V is TRBV19 and J is TRBJ2-6, with D possibly TRBD1 on 5 matching bases. The germline V gene has CDR1 LNHDA and CDR2 SQIVND (reference sequence). V lost 9 bases and J lost 2, with 14 bases in between. The CDR3 spans 15 residues. Drawing the rest from reference TRBV19 and TRBJ2-6, the complete variable domain is DGGITQSPKYLFRKEGQNVTLSCEQNLNHDAMYWYRQDPGQGLRLIYYSQIVNDFQKGDIAEGYSVSREKKESFPLTVTSAQKNPTAFYLCASNLVRAGANVLTFGAGSRLTVL.

This clone appeared a few times. The genes are TRBV21-1 and TRBJ1-5; TRBD1 was called by the table and not checked on the DNA. TRBV21-1 is described as a pseudogene. The CDR3 is 16 residues long. The chain's CDR3 is CASSKVGDRGHQPQHF. As DNA, the CDR3 is TGTGCCAGCAGCAAAGTGGGGGACAGGGGCCATCAGCCCCAGCATTTT.

This sequence joins TRBV19 and TRBJ1-2; 12 bases fit TRBD1. V dropped 3 bases and J dropped 6; count of bases not matched to a gene: 5. The germline CDR1 and CDR2 sequences are LNHDA and SQIVND (reference sequence). The CDR3 runs 15 residues. The CDR3 spells CASSIGGQGANGYTF. The CDR3 DNA reads as TGTGCCAGTAGTATCGGGGGACAGGGGGCGAATGGCTACACCTTC. Combining the CDR3 with reference TRBV19 and TRBJ1-2 gives the whole variable domain DGGITQSPKYLFRKEGQNVTLSCEQNLNHDAMYWYRQDPGQGLRLIYYSQIVNDFQKGDIAEGYSVSREKKESFPLTVTSAQKNPTAFYLCASSIGGQGANGYTFGSGTRLTVV.

The chain uses TRBV4-1 and TRBJ2-2; tentative D call: TRBD2 (5 bases). Germline assignment: CDR1 MGHRA and CDR2 YSYEKL. The V and J ends lost 0 bases and 4 bases respectively, with 12 bases between them. The CDR3 spans 16 residues. CDR3 sequence: CASSQDVPAGTGELFF. The CDR3, as DNA: TGCGCCAGCAGCCAAGATGTCCCGGCGGGCACCGGGGAGCTGTTTTTT.

The chain links TRBV19 to TRBJ2-3, with TRBD2 matching over 7 bases. V lost 6 bases to trimming and J lost 2 bases; unmatched junction nucleotides: 14. The CDR3 extends over 17 amino acids. From germline, CDR1 is LNHDA and CDR2 SQIVND (reference sequence). CDR3 in DNA: TGTGCCAGTAGCCCTCTGAGGTCTAGCGGTCCCACAGATACGCAGTATTTT. This sequence encodes CASSPLRSSGPTDTQYF.

The chain couples TRBV5-4 to TRBJ1-2; 7 nucleotides agree with TRBD1. Germline assignment: CDR1 SGHNT and CDR2 YYREEE (reference sequence). Trimming cost V 3 bases and J 3 bases; bases outside gene matches: 5. The CDR3 has 14 amino acids. The CDR3 loop is CASSSPQGDYGYTF. As DNA, the CDR3 is TGTGCCAGCAGCTCTCCGCAGGGGGACTATGGCTACACCTTC. The full variable domain, with the rest looked up from reference TRBV5-4 and TRBJ1-2, is ETGVTQSPTHLIKTRGQQVTLRCSSQSGHNTVSWYQQALGQGPQFIFQYYREEENGRGNFPPRFSGLQFPNYSSELNVNALELDDSALYLCASSSPQGDYGYTFGSGTRLTVV.

V gene TRBV28 combines with J gene TRBJ1-4, with TRBD1 matching 7 bases. Germline assignment: CDR1 MDHEN and CDR2 SYDVKM. The CDR3 runs 15 residues. V lost 5 bases to trimming and J lost 0 bases; unmatched junction nucleotides: 3. The CDR3 spells CASSQGQATNEKLFF. DNA for the CDR3: TGTGCCAGCAGTCAAGGACAGGCAACTAATGAAAAACTGTTTTTT.

The chain links TRBV6-5 to TRBJ1-2; TRBD1 agrees at 7 bases. The CDR3 has 13 amino acids. V lost 10 bases, J lost 3 bases, and 8 bases stayed unmatched. CDR1 is MNHEY, CDR2 SVGAGI, per germline. The CDR3 nucleotides read TGTGCCACCACGACAGGGACCTACTATGGCTACACCTTC. Translating it yields CATTTGTYYGYTF.

V gene TRBV6-4 combines with J gene TRBJ2-3, with 11 nucleotides matching TRBD2. V was pared by 6 bases and J by 2 bases, with 4 bases of the junction left unmatched. This CDR3 has 15 residues. Germline lookup yields CDR1 MRHNA and CDR2 SNTAGT. This chain's CDR3 is CASRPSGGYTDTQYF. In nucleotides, the CDR3 is TGTGCCAGCAGGCCTAGCGGGGGGTACACAGATACGCAGTATTTT.

The chain couples TRBV27 to TRBJ1-2, with D uncertain. Germline-derived CDR1 and CDR2 are MNHEY and SMNVEV (reference sequence). Trimming removed 4 bases from V and 8 bases from J, with 14 bases in between. The CDR3 has 13 amino acids. As DNA, the CDR3 is TGTGCCAGCAGTTATACGCTTGCTGGCGGCTACACCTTC. It specifies CASSYTLAGGYTF.

This rearrangement joins TRBV19 to TRBJ1-4; D possibly corresponds to TRBD1 (5 bases). Trimming cost V 5 bases and J 8 bases, with 15 bases left between them. Germline V gives CDR1 LNHDA, CDR2 SQIVND (reference sequence). The CDR3 is 14 residues long. The CDR3 sequence: CASSGHWRGEKLFF. CDR3 nucleotide sequence: TGTGCCAGTAGTGGACACTGGCGTGGGGAAAAACTGTTTTTT.

Written as DNA, the CDR3 is TGTGCCAGCAGCGTAGGGACATTTCAAGAGACCCAGTACTTC. Amino acid sequence: CASSVGTFQETQYF. J is TRBJ2-5 and V is TRBV9, with D perhaps matching TRBD1 (5 bases). The CDR3 has 14 residues. CDR1 and CDR2 (germline): SGDLS, YYNGEE. V shed 0 bases and J shed 2 bases, with 8 bases lying between them.

This clone is labeled as medium-sized. The chain uses TRBV7-8 and TRBJ1-1; perhaps TRBD1 as D (5 bases). This CDR3 is 16 amino acids long. Per the germline V gene, CDR1 is SGHVS and CDR2 is FQNEAQ. With 3 bases removed from V and 0 bases from J, the gap between germline ends came to 14 bases. The CDR3 sequence: CASSFPKTDMNTEAFF. The CDR3 nucleotides read TGTGCCAGCAGCTTCCCGAAGACGGACATGAACACTGAAGCTTTCTTT.

The chain is built from TRBV7-2 and TRBJ2-3; the D is unclear. V lost 6 bases, J lost 0 bases, and 10 bases lay in between. CDR1 and CDR2 from the germline V gene are SGHTA and FQGNSA. The CDR3 sequence is 14 residues long. CDR3 DNA sequence: TGTGCCAGCAGATTTACTCCTAGCACAGATACGCAGTATTTT. It yields the protein CASRFTPSTDTQYF.

J is TRBJ2-1 and V is TRBV5-3; 7 nucleotides line up with TRBD2. TRBV5-3 is filed as an ORF, its function uncertain. This CDR3 region has 15 residues. V was pared by 2 bases and J by 4 bases, with 6 bases of the junction left unmatched. CDR3 loop: CARSFTLALYNEQFF. The CDR3, as DNA: TGTGCCAGAAGCTTCACACTAGCGCTTTACAATGAGCAGTTCTTC.

This clone came up a few times. V gene TRBV24-1 combines with J gene TRBJ1-5; 7 positions match TRBD1. CDR3 length: 15 residues. Per the germline V gene, CDR1 is KGHDR and CDR2 is SFDVKD. V was clipped by 3 bases and J by 6 bases; unmatched bases: 7. In DNA form, the CDR3 reads TGTGCCACCAGTGATCGACAGGGCCCAAGTCAGCCCCAGCATTTT. Protein product: CATSDRQGPSQPQHF.

V and J are TRBV29-1 and TRBJ2-3, with D maybe TRBD2 (5 bases). This CDR3 has 13 residues. CDR1 is SQVTM, CDR2 ANQGSEA, per germline. The V gene lost 6 bases and the J gene lost 5 bases, with 15 bases spanning the gap. The CDR3 loop is CSVTSGVGDTQYF. CDR3 nucleotides: TGCAGCGTAACATCCGGGGTAGGAGATACGCAGTATTTT.

In its sample, this clone was seen once. The chain recombines TRBV7-2 with TRBJ2-3; 8 bases are shared with TRBD2. Germline CDR1 reads SGHTA; CDR2 reads FQGNSA. After removal of 5 bases from V and 10 bases from J, the junction contained 2 bases not matched to a gene. The CDR3 has 11 amino acids. CDR3 sequence reads: CASSPREAQYF. CDR3 bases: TGTGCCAGCAGCCCGCGGGAGGCGCAGTATTTT.